The 2 T cell receptor beta chains reported below all come from one sample, sequenced in a study of shared clonotypes between healthy human individuals. Produced via immunoSEQ multiplex PCR; TCRdb's table is partial and in-frame only. The sample lists about half a million clones; around 73% were seen once. The sample was PBMCs. Receptors originate from a woman in her thirties or forties in good health. Some clones in this sample may be carry-over from other donors' samples.

This CDR3 is CASSRGQGAFEAFF. The CDR3 coding sequence is TGTGCCAGCAGCAGGGGACAGGGGGCATTTGAAGCTTTCTTT. V and J are TRBV5-4 and TRBJ1-1; 12 nucleotides align to TRBD1. The CDR3 contains 14 residues. The junction had 5 bases not matched to a gene; V was cut back by 4 bases and J by 7 bases. The germline CDR1 and CDR2 sequences are SGHNT and YYREEE (reference sequence).

V and J are TRBV13 and TRBJ2-1; TRBD2 matches 9 bases. The CDR3 length is 15 residues. The V gene's germline CDR1 is PRHDT and CDR2 FYEKMQ (reference sequence). V was clipped by 5 bases and J by 7 bases; unmatched bases: 9. The CDR3, as DNA: TGTGCCAGCAGCCCATTGGGCGGGAGGGGGAATGAGCAGTTCTTC. Translation: CASSPLGGRGNEQFF.